This T cell receptor beta chain was documented in a study of T cell repertoires in cytomegalovirus infection. The overall study: Public TCR beta signature analysis indicated the presence of both CMV infection and matching HLA type. Findings and limits, study-wide: HLA-C-restricted CMV clonotypes gave the most frequent clonotype in two of eight donors. CMV carriers having the relevant HLA were flagged by cumulative public TCR beta family frequency.

With regard to this clonotype: What it binds is unknown.

TCRdb passed the reads through MiXCR, listing each CDR3 protein once. The data show around 300,000 distinct CDR3 sequences, roughly 26% seen once. The material sequenced was PBMCs. This clonotype originated in a human donor in good health (CMV status not recorded). Some clones in this sample may be carry-over from other donors' samples.

The chain's CDR3 is CASSFQGANPNTEAFF. The DNA of the CDR3 is TGTGCCAGCAGCTTCCAGGGGGCCAACCCGAACACTGAAGCTTTCTTT. V and J are TRBV7-2 and TRBJ1-1; 8 bases line up with TRBD1. The CDR3 is made up of 16 amino acids. Germline V lookup: CDR1 SGHTA, CDR2 FQGNSA. V shed 3 bases and J 1 base; nucleotides not matched to a gene: 7.